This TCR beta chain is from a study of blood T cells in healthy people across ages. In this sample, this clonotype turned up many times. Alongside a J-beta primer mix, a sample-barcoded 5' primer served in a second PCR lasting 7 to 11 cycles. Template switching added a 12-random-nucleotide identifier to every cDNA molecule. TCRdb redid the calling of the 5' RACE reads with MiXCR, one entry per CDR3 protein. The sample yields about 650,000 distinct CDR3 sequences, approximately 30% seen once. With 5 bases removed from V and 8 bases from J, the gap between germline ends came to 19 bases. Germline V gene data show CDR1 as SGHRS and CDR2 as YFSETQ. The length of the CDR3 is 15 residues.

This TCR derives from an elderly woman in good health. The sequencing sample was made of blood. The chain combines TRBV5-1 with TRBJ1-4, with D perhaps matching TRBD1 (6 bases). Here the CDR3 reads CASRLSLGGREKLFF. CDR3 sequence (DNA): TGCGCCAGCAGACTATCCCTTGGGGGGCGAGAAAAACTGTTTTTT. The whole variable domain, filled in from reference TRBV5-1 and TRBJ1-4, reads KAGVTQTPRYLIKTRGQQVTLSCSPISGHRSVSWYQQTPGQGLQFLFEYFSETQRNKGNFPGRFSGRQFSNSRSEMNVSTLELGDSALYLCASRLSLGGREKLFFGSGTQLSVL.